Each of the 10 T cell receptor beta chains below was sequenced from the same sample in a study of cytomegalovirus exposure and HLA in healthy donors. The PCR ran on 60 Vbeta and 13 Jbeta primers. The table came from immunoSEQ multiplex PCR; TCRdb's copy has only in-frame clones and leaves some out. Its listing shows approximately 200,000 clones. Sample: PBMCs. All receptors derive from a boy younger than 18 in good health and CMV-seronegative.

CDR3 sequence reads: CASSIRQEQFF. CDR3 DNA sequence: TGCGCCAGCAGCATAAGACAGGAGCAGTTCTTC. The rearrangement links TRBV4-3 to TRBJ2-1; maybe TRBD1 (5 bases). In germline, CDR1 is LGHNA, CDR2 YSLEER. CDR3 length: 11 amino acids. V was pared by 5 bases and J by 10 bases, with 9 bases between.

The rearrangement links TRBV18 to TRBJ2-7; 8 bases map to TRBD1. The CDR3 consists of 15 residues. The germline V gene encodes CDR1 KGHSH and CDR2 LQKENI. Trimming took 4 bases from V and 4 from J; bases not matched to a gene: 9. The CDR3 sequence: CASSLRQGNRYEQYF. CDR3 in DNA: TGTGCCAGCTCACTCAGACAGGGGAATCGGTACGAGCAGTACTTC.

V is TRBV27 and J is TRBJ2-3; possible D gene TRBD1, 6 bases. V shed 5 bases and J shed 3 bases, with 15 bases lying between them. CDR3 length: 15 amino acids. Germline V gene sequence: CDR1 MNHEY, CDR2 SMNVEV (reference sequence). CDR3 sequence (DNA): TGTGCCAGCAGTATACAGGGTAGAGGGACAGATACGCAGTATTTT. This encodes CASSIQGRGTDTQYF.

This chain uses TRBV7-3 with TRBJ2-2; D remains unclear. V shed 5 bases and J shed 7 bases, with 11 bases lying between them. CDR3 length equals 13 residues. Germline CDR1 and CDR2: SGHTA and FQGTGA. The CDR3 is CASSLFGSGELFF. The CDR3 DNA reads TGTGCCAGCAGCCTCTTTGGTAGCGGGGAGCTGTTTTTT.

This chain connects TRBV5-8 to TRBJ2-7; possible D gene TRBD2, 6 bases. Trimming stripped 4 bases from V and 2 bases from J, with 19 bases between. CDR1 is SGHTS, CDR2 YDEGEE, per germline. This CDR3 has 16 residues. The CDR3 region has the DNA TGTGCCAGCAGCCTTTCCAGGGACTTTCGGGCCTACGAGCAGTACTTC. The encoded protein is CASSLSRDFRAYEQYF.

The J gene is TRBJ1-3, the V gene TRBV28, with 7 nucleotides matching TRBD1. There are 15 residues in the CDR3. The V segment lost 6 bases and the J segment 0 bases; nucleotides outside the gene matches: 5. Germline V gene data show CDR1 as MDHEN and CDR2 as SYDVKM. CDR3: CASSTTGVSGNTIYF. The DNA of the CDR3 is TGTGCCAGCAGCACCACAGGGGTCTCTGGAAACACCATATATTTT.

The chain joins TRBV28 to TRBJ2-7, with D tentatively TRBD2 (5 bases). CDR1 MDHEN and CDR2 SYDVKM come from the germline V gene. This CDR3 comprises 13 residues. V lost 6 bases and J lost 7, with 16 bases in between. Here the CDR3 reads CASSRDRIREQYF. The CDR3 bases are TGTGCCAGCAGCCGGGATCGAATAAGGGAGCAGTACTTC.

The chain carries TRBV19 and TRBJ1-6, with 7 bases identical to TRBD1. This CDR3 has 15 residues. The germline V gene encodes CDR1 LNHDA and CDR2 SQIVND (reference sequence). Trimming removed 3 bases from V and 7 bases from J; junction bases left unmatched: 6. The CDR3 coding sequence is TGTGCCAGTAGTATGATAGGGACAGAAAATTCACCCCTCCACTTT. This codes for CASSMIGTENSPLHF.

The chain has TRBV4-1 and TRBJ1-2; D remains ambiguous. CDR1 and CDR2 (germline): MGHRA, YSYEKL. This CDR3 is 15 amino acids long. With 3 bases removed from V and 6 bases from J, the gap between germline ends came to 17 bases. CDR3 nucleotide sequence: TGCGCCAGCAGCCACCGGGAGTCCGTGGGAGATGGCTACACCTTC. Translated, it gives CASSHRESVGDGYTF.

The rearrangement links TRBV4-3 to TRBJ1-2, with D possibly matching TRBD1 (5 bases). V lost 4 bases to trimming and J lost 4 bases, with 13 bases between them. CDR3 length equals 14 residues. From germline, CDR1 is LGHNA and CDR2 YSLEER. CDR3 in amino acids: CASSPPGTSYGYTF. The CDR3 coding sequence is TGCGCCAGCAGCCCACCCGGGACTTCCTATGGCTACACCTTC.